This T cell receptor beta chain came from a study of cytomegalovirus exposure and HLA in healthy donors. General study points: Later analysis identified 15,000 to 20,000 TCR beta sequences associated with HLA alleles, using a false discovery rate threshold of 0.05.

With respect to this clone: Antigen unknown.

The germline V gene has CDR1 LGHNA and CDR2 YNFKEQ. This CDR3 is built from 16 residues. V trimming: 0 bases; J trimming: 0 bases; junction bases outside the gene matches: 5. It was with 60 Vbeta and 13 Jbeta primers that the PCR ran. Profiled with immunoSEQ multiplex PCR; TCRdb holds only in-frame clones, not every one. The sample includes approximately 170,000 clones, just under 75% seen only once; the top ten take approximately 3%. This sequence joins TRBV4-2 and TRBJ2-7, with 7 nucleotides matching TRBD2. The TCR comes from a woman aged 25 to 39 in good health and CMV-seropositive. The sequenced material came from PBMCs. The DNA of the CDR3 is TGTGCCAGCAGCCAAGAGGGCAGCGGGGCCTCCTACGAGCAGTACTTC. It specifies CASSQEGSGASYEQYF.